A single sample is the source of the 9 T cell receptor beta chains below, sequenced in a study of post-analysis software for immune sequencing data (dated by TCRdb to the mid-2010s). The study at large found these results: Patients showed significantly higher frequencies than controls for roughly five TRBV segments, among them TRBV5-6, TRBV5-1 and TRBV20-1.

Their antigens are not known. Library prep was done by PCR. The listed sequencing device is Illumina HiSeq 2500. Unique molecular identifiers were incorporated into TCR beta cDNA libraries to reduce PCR and sequencing biases. TCRdb reworked the public reads: Q25 trimming with fastp, MiXCR clone assembly, productive beta chains retained. Rows are combined by CDR3 protein, so each entry shows the most common genes and DNA. The sample table shows about 400,000 distinct CDR3 sequences, and approximately 33% are seen once. The biggest ten clones account for over 10% of the sample. Sequencing was done on a sample of blood. These receptors originate from a girl under 18 with multiple sclerosis.

This clonotype turned up a few times. The V and J genes are TRBV6-2 or TRBV6-3 and TRBJ1-6, with D perhaps matching TRBD1 (6 bases). The CDR3 runs to 15 residues. Trimming took 3 bases from V and 4 from J, leaving 10 bases between them. Germline CDR1 reads MNHEY; CDR2 reads SVGEGT. CDR3 coding DNA: TGTGCCAGCAGTTATCAGGGGACTTATAATTCACCCCTCCACTTT. Amino acid sequence: CASSYQGTYNSPLHF.

This clonotype appeared a few times. The DNA for the CDR3 is TGTGCCAGCAGCTCCCGGGACGAGCAACGGGTAGGGACCCAGTACTTC. As protein: CASSSRDEQRVGTQYF. The V gene is TRBV11-2, the J gene TRBJ2-5, with D perhaps assigned TRBD1 or TRBD2 (5 bases each). The ends were cut back, 4 bases at V and 7 bases at J, with 22 bases in the middle. The CDR3 has 16 amino acids. The germline gives CDR1 SGHAT, CDR2 FQNNGV.

This rearrangement joins TRBV1 to TRBJ2-7; the table's D call TRBD1 went unverified against the DNA. TRBV1 counts as a pseudogene. This CDR3 has 14 amino acids. Here the CDR3 reads CTSSLQGALYEQYF. The CDR3 DNA is TGCACCAGCAGCTTACAGGGGGCGCTTTACGAGCAGTACTTC.

This chain joins TRBV7-9 and TRBJ1-1; D gene ambiguous. Trimming left V 5 bases short and J 0 bases short, with 13 bases between. Germline V gene lookup returns CDR1 SEHNR and CDR2 FQNEAQ (reference sequence). CDR3 length: 15 residues. The DNA of the CDR3 is TGTGCCAGCAGCCCGGAGGGTTTCATGAACACTGAAGCTTTCTTT. Residues: CASSPEGFMNTEAFF. The whole variable domain, remainder taken from reference TRBV7-9 and TRBJ1-1, is DTGVSQNPRHKITKRGQNVTFRCDPISEHNRLYWYRQTLGQGPEFLTYFQNEAQLEKSRLLSDRFSAERPKGSFSTLEIQRTEQGDSAMYLCASSPEGFMNTEAFFGQGTRLTVV.

The chain joins TRBV15 to TRBJ2-7, with unresolved D. The germline CDR1 and CDR2 sequences are LNHNV and YYDKDF (reference sequence). Trimming shortened V by 0 bases and J by 6 bases, and 9 bases separated the two germline ends. This CDR3 spans 13 amino acids. The CDR3 bases are TGTGCCACCAGCAGAGATAGTTTGGGCGAGCAGTACTTC. This codes for CATSRDSLGEQYF.

This clonotype was counted a few times. V and J are TRBV28 and TRBJ2-7; possibly TRBD1 for D (5 bases). Trimming pared 5 bases from V and 0 bases from J, leaving 8 bases between. This CDR3 has 13 amino acids. Germline lookup yields CDR1 MDHEN and CDR2 SYDVKM. The CDR3 sequence: CASSARGSYEQYF. The CDR3 bases are TGTGCCAGCAGTGCTAGGGGCTCCTACGAGCAGTACTTC.

J is TRBJ2-7 and V is TRBV20-1, with D possibly TRBD1 on 6 matching bases. The J call may be incorrect, as the DNA end agrees better with TRBJ2-5. The CDR3 runs to 12 residues. Germline loops: CDR1 DFQATT, CDR2 SNEGSKA (reference sequence). CDR3 in amino acids: CSARDRDGTQYF. In DNA form, the CDR3 reads TGCAGTGCTAGGGACAGAGACGGGACCCAGTACTTC.

The rearrangement uses TRBV7-2 and TRBJ1-5; D call uncertain. The germline CDR1 and CDR2 sequences are SGHTA and FQGNSA. The CDR3 contains 13 residues. With 2 bases removed from V and 1 base from J, the gap between germline ends came to 3 bases. This CDR3 is CASSLKSNQPQHF. The CDR3 DNA is TGTGCCAGCAGCTTAAAGAGCAATCAGCCCCAGCATTTT.

This clonotype appeared a single time. This sequence joins TRBV29-1 and TRBJ1-1, with 7 nucleotides matching TRBD1. The CDR3 extends over 12 amino acids. V was clipped by 6 bases and J by 6 bases; unmatched bases: 7. Germline V gene lookup returns CDR1 SQVTM and CDR2 ANQGSEA. The CDR3 region is CSVQQGFAEAFF. In DNA, the CDR3 is TGCAGCGTCCAACAGGGGTTTGCTGAAGCTTTCTTT.